This TCR beta chain was captured in a study of molecular identifiers for immune sequencing clone quantification. Study outcomes and limitations: Reportedly, one cell's Jurkat TCR RNA was detected within 1,100,000 naive CD8 cells.

Germline V gene data show CDR1 as SGDLS and CDR2 as YYNGEE. V dropped 0 bases and J dropped 3; count of bases not matched to a gene: 3. The CDR3 is 16 residues long. TCRdb processed the PCR reads anew with MiXCR; each CDR3 protein has one entry. The sample holds hundreds of thousands of distinct CDR3 sequences, about 25% seen once. This clonotype was observed many times. The antigen remains unidentified. Isolation of naive CD8 T cells was achieved by sorting on a CD8+CD4-CCR7+CD45RA+ phenotype. The chain recombines TRBV9 with TRBJ2-2, with 9 bases that match TRBD2. The sequencing input was naive CD8+ T cells from blood, with Jurkat cell RNA spiked in. Subset denoted: FACS-sorted CD8+CD4-CCR7+CD45RA+ naive T cells. This clonotype was sampled from a human donor in good health. Some libraries in this study had Jurkat cell RNA spiked in. The CDR3 DNA sequence: TGTGCCAGCAGCGTAGCGGCTAGCGGGGACACCGGGGAGCTGTTTTTT. Amino acids: CASSVAASGDTGELFF. The whole variable domain, remainder taken from reference TRBV9 and TRBJ2-2, is DSGVTQTPKHLITATGQRVTLRCSPRSGDLSVYWYQQSLDQGLQFLIQYYNGEERAKGNILERFSAQQFPDLHSELNLSSLELGDSALYFCASSVAASGDTGELFFGEGSRLTVL.